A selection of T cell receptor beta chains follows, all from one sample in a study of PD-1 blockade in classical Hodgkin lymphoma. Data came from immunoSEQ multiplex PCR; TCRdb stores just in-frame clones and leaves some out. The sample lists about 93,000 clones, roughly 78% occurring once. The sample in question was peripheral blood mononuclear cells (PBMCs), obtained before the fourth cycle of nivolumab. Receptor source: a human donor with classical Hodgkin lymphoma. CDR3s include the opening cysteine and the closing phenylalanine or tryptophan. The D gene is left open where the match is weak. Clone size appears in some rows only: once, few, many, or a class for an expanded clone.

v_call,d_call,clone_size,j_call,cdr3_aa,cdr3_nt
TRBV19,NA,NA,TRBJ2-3,CASSIERGADTQYF,TGTGCCAGTAGTATAGAACGGGGCGCAGATACGCAGTATTTT
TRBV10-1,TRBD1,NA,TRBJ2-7,CASREDRVPLEQYF,TGCGCCAGCAGGGAGGACAGGGTCCCTCTCGAGCAGTACTTC
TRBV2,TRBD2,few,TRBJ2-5,CASSGISGGHLETQYF,TGTGCCAGCAGTGGTATTAGCGGGGGGCACTTAGAGACCCAGTACTTC
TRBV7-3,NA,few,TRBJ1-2,CASSLDSSYGYTF,TGTGCCAGCAGCTTAGACAGCAGCTATGGCTACACCTTC
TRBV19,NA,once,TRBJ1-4,CASLPRGGDEKLFF,TGTGCCAGTCTCCCTCGAGGGGGGGATGAAAAACTGTTTTTT
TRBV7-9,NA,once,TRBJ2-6,CASSILGTSGANVLTF,TGTGCCAGCAGCATACTAGGGACCTCTGGGGCCAACGTCCTGACTTTC
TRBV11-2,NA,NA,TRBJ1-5,CASSLLGGSNQPQHF,TGTGCCAGCAGCTTACTAGGCGGAAGCAATCAGCCCCAGCATTTT
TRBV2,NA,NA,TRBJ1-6,CASYRVGNSPLHF,TGTGCCAGTTACAGGGTTGGGAATTCACCCCTCCACTTT
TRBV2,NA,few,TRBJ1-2,CASRSGAGDYGYTF,TGTGCCAGCAGGTCTGGGGCAGGGGACTATGGCTACACCTTC
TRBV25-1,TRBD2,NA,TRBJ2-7,CASRASGTYEQYF,TGTGCCAGCAGAGCTAGCGGAACCTACGAGCAGTACTTC
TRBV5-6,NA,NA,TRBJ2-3,CASSLIVATTDTQYF,TGTGCCAGCAGCTTGATAGTTGCGACCACAGATACGCAGTATTTT
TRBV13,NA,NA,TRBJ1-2,CASSTWVGSYGYTF,TGTGCCAGCAGCACCTGGGTAGGCAGCTATGGCTACACCTTC
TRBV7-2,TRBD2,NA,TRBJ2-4,CASSLAGDYWIIKNIQYF,TGTGCCAGCAGCTTAGCTGGGGACTACTGGATAATCAAAAACATTCAGTACTTC
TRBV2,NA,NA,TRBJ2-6,CASSPGESGANVLTF,TGTGCCAGCAGTCCAGGGGAATCCGGGGCCAACGTCCTGACTTTC
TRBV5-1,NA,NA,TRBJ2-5,CASSLVRGPQETQYF,TGCGCCAGCAGCTTGGTTAGGGGACCTCAAGAGACCCAGTACTTC
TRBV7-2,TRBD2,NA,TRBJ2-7,CASSPQSLKLAGGSYEQYF,TGTGCCAGCAGCCCACAGTCCCTGAAGCTAGCGGGGGGTTCCTACGAGCAGTACTTC
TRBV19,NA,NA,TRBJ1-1,CASSIGGGNTEAFF,TGTGCCAGTAGTATCGGGGGAGGGAACACTGAAGCTTTCTTT
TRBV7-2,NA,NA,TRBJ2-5,CASVDGRGRSETQYF,TGTGCCAGCGTAGATGGGAGAGGCCGTTCTGAGACCCAGTACTTC
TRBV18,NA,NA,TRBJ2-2,CASSPSRILGGELFF,TGTGCCAGCTCACCTTCTAGGATCTTAGGCGGGGAGCTGTTTTTT
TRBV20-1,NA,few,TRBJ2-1,CSASLFNEQFF,TGCAGTGCTAGTCTGTTCAATGAGCAGTTCTTC
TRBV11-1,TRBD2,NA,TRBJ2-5,CASSLFGGDETQYF,TGTGCCAGCAGCTTATTCGGGGGGGATGAGACCCAGTACTTC
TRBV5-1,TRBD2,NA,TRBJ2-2,CASSLAKTSGDHTGELFF,TGCGCCAGCAGCTTGGCCAAGACTAGCGGTGATCACACCGGGGAGCTGTTTTTT
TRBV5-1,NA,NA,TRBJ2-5,CASSLVPEETQYF,TGCGCCAGCAGCTTGGTTCCGGAGGAGACCCAGTACTTC
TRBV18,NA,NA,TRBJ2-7,CASSPFGPIEQYF,TGTGCCAGCTCCCCCTTCGGGCCGATCGAGCAGTACTTC
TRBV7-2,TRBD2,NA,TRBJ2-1,CASSLQLREVPYNEQFF,TGTGCCAGCAGCTTACAATTGCGGGAGGTCCCCTACAATGAGCAGTTCTTC
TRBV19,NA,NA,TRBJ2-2,CASGEGTGELFF,TGTGCCAGTGGCGAGGGCACCGGGGAGCTGTTTTTT
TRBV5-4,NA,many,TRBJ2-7,CASSLTRTTYEQYF,TGTGCCAGCAGCTTAACTCGGACGACCTACGAGCAGTACTTC
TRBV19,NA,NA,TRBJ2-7,CASSPGTEYEQYF,TGTGCCAGTAGTCCCGGGACTGAATACGAGCAGTACTTC
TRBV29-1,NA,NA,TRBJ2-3,CSGNRESTDTQYF,TGCAGCGGAAACAGGGAGAGCACAGATACGCAGTATTTT
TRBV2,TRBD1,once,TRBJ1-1,CASRQGARTEAFF,TGTGCCAGCAGACAGGGGGCGCGGACTGAAGCTTTCTTT
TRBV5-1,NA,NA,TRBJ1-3,CASSFSALGAGNTIYF,TGCGCCAGCAGCTTTTCAGCCCTGGGAGCTGGAAACACCATATATTTT
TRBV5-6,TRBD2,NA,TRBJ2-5,CASSSIAGGPQETQYF,TGTGCCAGCAGCTCCATAGCGGGAGGACCCCAAGAGACCCAGTACTTC
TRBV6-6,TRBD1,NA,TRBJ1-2,CASSSVPGQGYYGYTF,TGTGCCAGCAGTTCCGTCCCGGGACAGGGTTACTATGGCTACACCTTC
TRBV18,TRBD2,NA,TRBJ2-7,CASSPTGTSYEQYF,TGTGCCAGCTCACCGACCGGGACTAGCTACGAGCAGTACTTC
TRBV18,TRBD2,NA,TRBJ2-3,CASSLNWLAGVTDTQYF,TGTGCCAGCTCATTAAACTGGCTAGCGGGGGTCACAGATACGCAGTATTTT
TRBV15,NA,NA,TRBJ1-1,CATSREGGAFF,TGTGCCACCAGCAGAGAAGGGGGGGCTTTCTTT
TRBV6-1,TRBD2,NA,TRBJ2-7,CASSEARLALEQYF,TGTGCCAGCAGTGAAGCAAGACTAGCTCTCGAGCAGTACTTC
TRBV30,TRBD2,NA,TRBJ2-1,CAWSVGREKYNEQFF,TGTGCCTGGAGTGTAGGGCGGGAGAAATACAATGAGCAGTTCTTC
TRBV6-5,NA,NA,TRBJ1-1,CASSYSGRINTEAFF,TGTGCCAGCAGTTACTCCGGACGGATCAACACTGAAGCTTTCTTT
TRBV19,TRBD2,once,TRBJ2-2,CASSIDLSGGTGELFF,TGTGCCAGTAGTATAGATCTGAGCGGGGGGACCGGGGAGCTGTTTTTT
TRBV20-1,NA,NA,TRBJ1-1,CSARDRDKTFF,TGCAGTGCTAGAGACCGGGACAAAACTTTCTTT
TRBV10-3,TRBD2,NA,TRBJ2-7,CATFGLADYVGEYEQYF,TGTGCCACCTTTGGACTAGCGGACTACGTAGGGGAATACGAGCAGTACTTC
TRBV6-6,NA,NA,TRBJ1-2,CASSYSSSNYGYTF,TGTGCCAGCAGTTACTCTTCCTCTAACTATGGCTACACCTTC
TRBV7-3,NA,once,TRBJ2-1,CASSLTGDNEQFF,TGTGCCAGCAGCTTAACAGGGGACAATGAGCAGTTCTTC